The present T cell receptor beta chain was sequenced within a study of blood T cell repertoires in COVID-19. Study summary: Samples representing acute and convalescent COVID-19 were sourced from the United States, Italy and Spain. PBMCs, B-cell-depleted T cells, or T cells provided the cDNA or gDNA that made up the material.

This clone was detected only a few times. V shed 5 bases and J shed 3 bases, with 8 bases lying between them. Looked up from germline, CDR1 is SGHAT and CDR2 is FQNNGV. This CDR3 spans 12 amino acids. As handled by the study authors: By means of reference gene primer amplification, nucleated cell counts were estimated. Sequencing used immunoSEQ multiplex PCR; TCRdb keeps in-frame clones, though not all of them. D and trimming come from the DNA, and the V and J calls and clone size come from that table. The sample holds tens of thousands of clones, approximately 80% seen once. The source material was peripheral blood. This clonotype originated in a man between 65 and 85 years old with active COVID-19. V usage is TRBV11-2 and J usage is TRBJ2-7; D ambiguous. The CDR3 region has the DNA TGTGCCAGCAGCCCAATCCACTACGAGCAGTACTTC. This gives the protein CASSPIHYEQYF.